Listed here is a single T cell receptor beta chain. This clone's antigen is unknown. Per-base qualities were not stored, and no clone one base away is much larger. Synthetic TCR analog templates were spiked into each PCR to estimate absolute template abundance from read counts. The immunoSEQ assay used bias-controlled V and J gene primers to amplify TCRbeta CDR3 regions from genomic DNA. Sequencing of rearranged TCRbeta segments was performed at approximately 20X coverage. The source study handled its data this way. Sequencing errors were corrected by clustering, and CDR3s were annotated against IMGT so that V, D and J genes could be assigned. Out-of-frame and stop-codon sequences were excluded, and only productive TCRbeta rearrangements were used in downstream analyses. Clonality was calculated as one minus the Shannon entropy normalized by the log of the number of unique productive sequences. Fisher's exact test with Benjamini-Hochberg correction, using a cutoff of adjusted p below 0.01, was how clones that differed between time points or between blood and tumor were identified. The immuneACCESS repertoire file appears here via TCRdb, limited to in-frame rearrangements. These files lack a portion of the clones; in checked studies, under half of the deficit traces to unresolved V genes, and the cause of the others is not known. V and J calls and clone size are as listed in that table; D and trimming were resolved from the DNA. For this sample there are around 82,000 clones; 84% appear just once. The ten largest account for approximately 2.1% of the sample.

CDR1 and CDR2, per the germline V gene, are SGHRS and YFSETQ. The cysteine opens and the phenylalanine closes a CDR3 of 15 amino acids. The retained sequence is limited to the CDR3, 45 bases, with the frame set at the first base. V and J are trimmed by 0 bases and 4 bases, and the gene matches miss 3 bases of the junction. This specimen belongs to a study of PD-L1 blockade in urothelial cancer (dated by TCRdb to 2016 to 2017). With regard to the full study: Therapy was started around 2014 for all patients, and atezolizumab 1,200 mg was administered intravenously every 3 weeks. An ECOG performance status of 0 or 1 was recorded for the patients, and 0 to 3 prior chemotherapy regimens had been received by the patients. An exploratory multi-omic analysis was conducted of the somatic, immune and clinical correlates of response to PD-L1 blockade with atezolizumab in urothelial cancer. Pretreatment tumor samples, along with matched peripheral blood serially collected before and after atezolizumab treatment, were subjected to TCR sequencing. Durable clinical benefit was achieved by nine patients and was not achieved by 20 patients. Blood samples gave a median of 141,255 T cells and some 83,000 unique TCRs, with a median clonality of approximately 0.08. In the same patients, whole exome sequencing and RNA sequencing of pretreatment tumors were performed in addition to TCR sequencing. Progression-free survival longer than 6 months counted as durable clinical benefit, and TCR features were additionally tested against both progression-free and overall survival. Blood samples were analyzed at two time points: 3 weeks after treatment start (second dose) and 6 weeks after treatment start. Pretreatment blood TCR-seq was available for about 30 patients, at least one posttreatment blood collection was obtained for about 25 patients, and tumor TCR-seq was available for about 25 patients. Twenty-five of 29 patients were males with bladder-origin urothelial cancer, and about 60% of the roughly 30 reported a prior smoking history.

Overall results and qualifications from the work: Greater expansion of tumor-associated TCR clones in peripheral blood 3 weeks after the start of treatment was observed in patients with durable benefit (n of about 20, p = 0.022). Small sample size (n ≈ 28) and many exploratory analyses mean the results are intended to be hypothesis-generating. A pretreatment peripheral blood TCR clonality below the median was linked to improved progression-free and overall survival.

The sample's time point label is to be understood as: pretreatment peripheral blood. A total of 25 to 35 patients with locally advanced or metastatic urothelial carcinoma, treated at Memorial Sloan Kettering on a trial protocol, made up the cohort. Peripheral blood mononuclear cells were collected pretreatment and during treatment, with between 1 and 8 total time points per patient. The Qiagen DNeasy Blood extraction kit was used to purify genomic DNA from total PBMCs and tumor samples. Collected pretreatment and during treatment, PBMCs were isolated and stored as previously described. The receptor was isolated from a man between 60 and 75 years old with urothelial cancer. The material was PBMCs, obtained around atezolizumab (anti-PD-L1) treatment. This sequence uses TRBV5-1 and TRBJ2-5; 10 junctional bases match TRBD2. The CDR3 amino acid sequence is: CASSLGSSGGETQYF. DNA sequence: TGCGCCAGCAGCTTGGGGTCTAGCGGGGGAGAGACCCAGTACTTC.